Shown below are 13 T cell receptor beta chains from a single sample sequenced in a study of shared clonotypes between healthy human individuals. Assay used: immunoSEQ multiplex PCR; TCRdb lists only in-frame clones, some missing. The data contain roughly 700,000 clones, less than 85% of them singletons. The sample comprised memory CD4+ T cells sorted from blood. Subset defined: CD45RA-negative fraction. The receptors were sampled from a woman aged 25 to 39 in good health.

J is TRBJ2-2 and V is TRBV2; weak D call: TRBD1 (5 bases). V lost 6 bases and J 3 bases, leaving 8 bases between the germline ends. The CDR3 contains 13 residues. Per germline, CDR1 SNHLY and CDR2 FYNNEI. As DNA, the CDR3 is TGTGCCAGCAGGGAACAGGACACCGGGGAGCTGTTTTTT. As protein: CASREQDTGELFF. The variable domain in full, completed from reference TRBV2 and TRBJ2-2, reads EPEVTQTPSHQVTQMGQEVILRCVPISNHLYFYWYRQILGQKVEFLVSFYNNEISEKSEIFDDQFSVERPDGSNFTLKIRSTKLEDSAMYFCASREQDTGELFFGEGSRLTVL.

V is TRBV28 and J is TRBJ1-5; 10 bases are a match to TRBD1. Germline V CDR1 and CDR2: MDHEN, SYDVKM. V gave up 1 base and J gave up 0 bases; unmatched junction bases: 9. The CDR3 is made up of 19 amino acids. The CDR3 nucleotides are TGTGCCAGCAGTTTATTTGGGACAGGGGTTCATTATAGCAATCAGCCCCAGCATTTT. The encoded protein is CASSLFGTGVHYSNQPQHF.

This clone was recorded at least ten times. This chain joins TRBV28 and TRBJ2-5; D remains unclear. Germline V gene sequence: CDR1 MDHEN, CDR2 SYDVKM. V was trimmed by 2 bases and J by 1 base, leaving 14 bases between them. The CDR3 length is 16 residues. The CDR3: CASSLGVAVLQETQYF. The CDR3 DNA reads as TGTGCCAGCAGTTTAGGTGTTGCTGTCCTCCAAGAGACCCAGTACTTC.

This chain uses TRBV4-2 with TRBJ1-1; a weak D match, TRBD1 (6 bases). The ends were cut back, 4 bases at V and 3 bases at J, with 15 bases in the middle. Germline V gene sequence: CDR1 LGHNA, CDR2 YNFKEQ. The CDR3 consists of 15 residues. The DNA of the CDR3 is TGTGCCAGCAGCCTAATAAGGGGGGGAGACACTGAAGCTTTCTTT. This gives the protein CASSLIRGGDTEAFF.

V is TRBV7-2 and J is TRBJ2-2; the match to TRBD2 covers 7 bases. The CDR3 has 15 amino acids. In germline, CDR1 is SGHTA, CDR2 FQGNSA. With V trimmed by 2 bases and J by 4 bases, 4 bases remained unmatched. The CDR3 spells CASSLRREGTGELFF. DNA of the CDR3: TGTGCCAGCAGCTTACGAAGGGAGGGCACCGGGGAGCTGTTTTTT.

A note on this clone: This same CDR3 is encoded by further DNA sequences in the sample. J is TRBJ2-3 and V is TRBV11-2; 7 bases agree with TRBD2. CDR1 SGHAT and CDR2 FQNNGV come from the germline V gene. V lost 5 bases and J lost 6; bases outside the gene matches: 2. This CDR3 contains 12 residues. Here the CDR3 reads CASSPRGDTQYF. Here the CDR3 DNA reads TGTGCCAGCAGCCCGCGGGGGGATACGCAGTATTTT.

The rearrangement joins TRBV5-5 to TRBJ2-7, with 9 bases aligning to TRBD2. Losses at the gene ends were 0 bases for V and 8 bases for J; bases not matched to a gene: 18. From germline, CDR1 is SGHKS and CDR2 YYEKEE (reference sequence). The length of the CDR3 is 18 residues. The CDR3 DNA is TGTGCCAGCAGCTTGGGCCAGGCGACGGGCGGGAGGGCCAGGAAGCAGTACTTC. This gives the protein CASSLGQATGGRARKQYF. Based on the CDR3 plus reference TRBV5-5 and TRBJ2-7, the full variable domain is DAGVTQSPTHLIKTRGQQVTLRCSPISGHKSVSWYQQVLGQGPQFIFQYYEKEERGRGNFPDRFSARQFPNYSSELNVNALLLGDSALYLCASSLGQATGGRARKQYFGPGTRLTVT.

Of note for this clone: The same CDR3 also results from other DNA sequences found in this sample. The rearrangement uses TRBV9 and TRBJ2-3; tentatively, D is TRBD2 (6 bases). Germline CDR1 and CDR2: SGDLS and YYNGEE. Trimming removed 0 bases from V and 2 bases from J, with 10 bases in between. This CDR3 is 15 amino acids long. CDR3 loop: CASSVGAGDTDTQYF. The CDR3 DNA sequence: TGTGCCAGCAGCGTAGGAGCGGGCGACACAGATACGCAGTATTTT.

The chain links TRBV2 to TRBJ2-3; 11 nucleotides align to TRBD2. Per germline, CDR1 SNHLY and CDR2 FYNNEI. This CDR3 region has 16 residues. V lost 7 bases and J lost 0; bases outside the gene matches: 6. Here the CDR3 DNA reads TGTGCCAGCAAGTCTAGCGGGAGGCTAAGCACAGATACGCAGTATTTT. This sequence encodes CASKSSGRLSTDTQYF.

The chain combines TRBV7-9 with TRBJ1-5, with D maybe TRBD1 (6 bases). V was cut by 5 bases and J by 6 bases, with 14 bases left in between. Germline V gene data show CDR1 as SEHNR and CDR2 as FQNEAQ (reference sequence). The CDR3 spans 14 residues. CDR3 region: CASSHDRGLQPQHF. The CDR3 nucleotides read TGTGCCAGCAGCCACGATCGGGGGCTTCAGCCCCAGCATTTT.

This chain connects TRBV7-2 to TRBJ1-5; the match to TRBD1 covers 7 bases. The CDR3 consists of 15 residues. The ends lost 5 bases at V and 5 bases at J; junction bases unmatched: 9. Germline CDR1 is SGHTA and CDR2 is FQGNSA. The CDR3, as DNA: TGTGCCAGCAGCACTAGACAGGGCTCGGATCAGCCCCAGCATTTT. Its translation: CASSTRQGSDQPQHF. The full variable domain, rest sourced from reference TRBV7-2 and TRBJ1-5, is GAGVSQSPSNKVTEKGKDVELRCDPISGHTALYWYRQSLGQGLEFLIYFQGNSAPDKSGLPSDRFSAERTGGSVSTLTIQRTQQEDSAVYLCASSTRQGSDQPQHFGDGTRLSIL.

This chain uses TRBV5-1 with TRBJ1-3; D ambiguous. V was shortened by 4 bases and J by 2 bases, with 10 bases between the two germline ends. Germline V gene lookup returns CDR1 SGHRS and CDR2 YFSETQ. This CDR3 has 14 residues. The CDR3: CASSEGLTGNTIYF. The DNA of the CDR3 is TGCGCCAGCAGCGAGGGTCTAACTGGAAACACCATATATTTT.

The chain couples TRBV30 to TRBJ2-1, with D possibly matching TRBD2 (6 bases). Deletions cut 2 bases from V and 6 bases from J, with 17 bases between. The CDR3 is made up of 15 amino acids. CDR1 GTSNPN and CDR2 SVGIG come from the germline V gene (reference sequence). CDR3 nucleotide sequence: TGTGCCTGGAGTACATTCGGGACTGCTCTCAATGAGCAGTTCTTC. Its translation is CAWSTFGTALNEQFF.